This entry features one T cell receptor beta chain sequence. The CDR3 extends over 11 amino acids. Germline loops: CDR1 GTSNPN, CDR2 SVGIG (reference sequence). Trimming took 4 bases from V and 2 from J, leaving 5 bases between them. This entry is derived from a study of blood T cell repertoires in COVID-19. Measured with immunoSEQ multiplex PCR; TCRdb has only the in-frame clones, and not every one. The sample holds over 200,000 clones; around 80% are singletons and the top ten take around a sixth. The sequencing input was peripheral blood. The chain has TRBV30 and TRBJ1-2; D is undetermined. The clonotype comes from a woman older than 75 with active or convalescent COVID-19. Written as DNA, the CDR3 is TGTGCCTGGAATTCAAACTATGGCTACACCTTC. The encoded protein is CAWNSNYGYTF.